The source of this T cell receptor beta chain is a study of blood T cell repertoires in COVID-19. Overall study: The origin of the acute and convalescent COVID-19 samples was the United States, Italy and Spain. The cDNA or gDNA used as material had been derived from T cells, B-cell-depleted T cells, or PBMCs.

As handled by the study authors: Reference gene primer amplification gave nucleated cell count estimates. This table comes from immunoSEQ multiplex PCR, and its TCRdb copy is limited to in-frame clones, with some not included. The V and J calls and clone size were taken over from that table, and D and trimming were inferred from the DNA. The table shows 130,000 to 150,000 clones, with 87% occurring only once. V shed 2 bases and J shed 0 bases, with 9 bases lying between them. There are 16 residues in the CDR3. Germline loops: CDR1 SGHKS, CDR2 YYEKEE (reference sequence). This clone showed up just a few times.

The material sequenced was peripheral blood. This chain connects TRBV5-5 to TRBJ1-6; D gene unclear. The TCR was taken from a woman between 50 and 59 years old with acute or convalescent COVID-19. Written as DNA, the CDR3 is TGTGCCAGCAGCTTTTCCGGGAGCTCCTATAATTCACCCCTCCACTTT. Translation gives CASSFSGSSYNSPLHF.